The 27 T cell receptor beta chains given below trace back to one sample, sequenced in a study of regulatory T cells in long-lasting Graves disease. The sample's time point: persistent/refractory GD, antithyroid drugs over 5 years with positive TRAb. The TCR library used RNA extracted from PBMCs. To make TCR beta libraries, researchers used iRepertoire HTBI primers and Arm-PCR of CDR3 regions. One entry per CDR3 protein, called by TCRdb with MiXCR from the multiplex PCR reads. Of 300,000 to 500,000 distinct CDR3 sequences listed, roughly 20% are singletons. The sequencing here drew on peripheral blood mononuclear cells (PBMCs), taken when the disease was refractory, from a patient treated with antithyroid drugs. These receptors were collected from a female donor with Graves disease.

A word on this clonotype: A read error likely explains this, since a far larger clone differs by one base. The J gene is TRBJ2-7, the V gene TRBV6-2 or TRBV6-3; 7 positions match TRBD1. The CDR3 is 16 residues long. Per the germline V gene, CDR1 is MNHEY and CDR2 is SVGEGT. Germline trimming cut 6 bases from V and 1 base from J; bases unmatched to any gene: 12. CDR3 coding DNA: TGTGCCAGCAGCCCTTCGACAGGGATGGGATCCTACGAGCAGTACTTC. Its translation is CASSPSTGMGSYEQYF.

The chain carries TRBV2 and TRBJ2-3, with D possibly TRBD2 on 6 matching bases. Germline V gene sequence: CDR1 SNHLY, CDR2 FYNNEI. The germline V and J ends were trimmed by 8 bases and 1 base, with 22 bases remaining between them. CDR3 length: 17 residues. Here the CDR3 reads CASASLGGAGGTDTQYF. CDR3 in DNA: TGTGCCAGCGCCAGTTTAGGAGGGGCTGGGGGCACAGATACGCAGTATTTT. Using reference TRBV2 and TRBJ2-3 for the parts outside the CDR3, the full variable domain is EPEVTQTPSHQVTQMGQEVILRCVPISNHLYFYWYRQILGQKVEFLVSFYNNEISEKSEIFDDQFSVERPDGSNFTLKIRSTKLEDSAMYFCASASLGGAGGTDTQYFGPGTRLTVL.

This clonotype was recorded many times. The V and J genes are TRBV18 and TRBJ2-7, with D possibly matching TRBD2 (5 bases). CDR3 length: 15 amino acids. Germline V gene data show CDR1 as KGHSH and CDR2 as LQKENI. The germline V and J ends were trimmed by 3 bases and 1 base, with 13 bases remaining between them. Here the CDR3 DNA reads TGTGCCAGCTCACCCGCCGGGGTAGGGTCCTACGAGCAGTACTTC. Its translation is CASSPAGVGSYEQYF.

In its sample, this clonotype was seen a few times. V is TRBV9 and J is TRBJ2-7; weak D call: TRBD2 (6 bases). The germline gives CDR1 SGDLS, CDR2 YYNGEE. The CDR3 runs 15 residues. V was cut by 4 bases and J by 3 bases, with 17 bases left in between. This CDR3 reads CASSPQEGGGYEQYF. CDR3 coding DNA: TGTGCCAGCAGCCCCCAGGAGGGTGGGGGCTACGAGCAGTACTTC.

The genes are TRBV5-1 and TRBJ1-5, with D perhaps TRBD1 (6 bases). V lost 1 base and J 5 bases, leaving 13 bases between the germline ends. CDR3 length equals 15 residues. Germline V gene sequence: CDR1 SGHRS, CDR2 YFSETQ. The CDR3 nucleotides read TGCGCCAGCAGCTTGAGGGGGGGCTGGGATCAGCCCCAGCATTTT. It is translated as CASSLRGGWDQPQHF.

This clonotype was counted ten times or more. The rearrangement uses TRBV27 and TRBJ2-7; D is possibly TRBD1 or TRBD2 (5 bases each). Trimming stripped 6 bases from V and 4 bases from J, with 16 bases between. Germline V gene lookup returns CDR1 MNHEY and CDR2 SMNVEV (reference sequence). CDR3 size: 14 residues. CDR3 nucleotide sequence: TGTGCCAGCAGGACAGTCGGGGTAACTTACGAGCAGTACTTC. It yields the protein CASRTVGVTYEQYF.

This clonotype was counted between two and nine times. The gene calls are TRBV19 and TRBJ2-5; 7 bases fit TRBD2. The CDR3 consists of 15 residues. Germline V gives CDR1 LNHDA, CDR2 SQIVND (reference sequence). The ends lost 1 base at V and 1 base at J; junction bases unmatched: 3. The CDR3 loop is CASSIVGGSQETQYF. The CDR3 nucleotides read TGTGCCAGTAGTATAGTAGGCGGGAGCCAAGAGACCCAGTACTTC.

This clonotype was seen only a few times. The J gene is TRBJ2-7, the V gene TRBV6-5; D is ambiguous. Trimming took 4 bases from V and 2 from J, leaving 21 bases between them. Germline V lookup: CDR1 MNHEY, CDR2 SVGAGI. CDR3 length: 17 residues. The CDR3 DNA follows: TGTGCCAGCAGTTGTGGTGTAACGGCCGAAATCCCCTACGAGCAGTACTTC. It yields the protein CASSCGVTAEIPYEQYF.

The chain is built from TRBV4-1 and TRBJ2-7; 7 nucleotides line up with TRBD2. CDR1 MGHRA and CDR2 YSYEKL come from the germline V gene. V dropped 0 bases and J dropped 0; count of bases not matched to a gene: 5. The CDR3 runs to 16 residues. The CDR3 here is CASSQDSGGSSYEQYF. In DNA form, the CDR3 reads TGCGCCAGCAGCCAAGATTCGGGCGGGAGCTCCTACGAGCAGTACTTC.

This clonotype was seen repeatedly, ten times or more. The rearrangement joins TRBV2 to TRBJ2-7, with 13 bases fitting TRBD2. The CDR3 runs to 15 residues. The trim removed 6 bases at V and 2 bases at J, leaving 4 bases unmatched. The V gene's germline CDR1 is SNHLY and CDR2 FYNNEI. The CDR3 sequence is CASRSGLAGTYEQYF. CDR3 sequence (DNA): TGTGCCAGCAGATCGGGACTAGCGGGAACCTACGAGCAGTACTTC.

The genes are TRBV4-1 and TRBJ2-7, with 7 nucleotides matching TRBD1. The CDR3 extends over 16 amino acids. V shed 0 bases and J 5 bases; nucleotides not matched to a gene: 10. Germline V lookup: CDR1 MGHRA, CDR2 YSYEKL. CDR3 nucleotide sequence: TGCGCCAGCAGCCAAGATCGGGACAGAGCGGTACACGAGCAGTACTTC. Encoded protein: CASSQDRDRAVHEQYF.

The rearrangement joins TRBV2 to TRBJ2-7; D is perhaps TRBD2 (5 bases). Germline CDR1 SNHLY, CDR2 FYNNEI. The CDR3 extends over 11 amino acids. V lost 6 bases, J lost 6 bases, and 9 bases lay in between. The CDR3 loop is CASRQTSEQYF. CDR3 sequence (DNA): TGTGCCAGCAGACAAACTAGCGAGCAGTACTTC. Based on the CDR3 plus reference TRBV2 and TRBJ2-7, the full variable domain is EPEVTQTPSHQVTQMGQEVILRCVPISNHLYFYWYRQILGQKVEFLVSFYNNEISEKSEIFDDQFSVERPDGSNFTLKIRSTKLEDSAMYFCASRQTSEQYFGPGTRLTVT.

This clonotype has a count of ten or more. This chain links TRBV11-2 with TRBJ2-5, with D perhaps matching TRBD2 (5 bases). This CDR3 is built from 15 residues. Trimming shortened V by 4 bases and J by 0 bases, and 12 bases separated the two germline ends. The germline V gene has CDR1 SGHAT and CDR2 FQNNGV. In nucleotides, the CDR3 is TGTGCCAGCAGCTCCAAGGCGGGCTACCAAGAGACCCAGTACTTC. Amino acids: CASSSKAGYQETQYF.

Many counts were recorded for this clonotype. This chain links TRBV3-1 with TRBJ1-2, with 10 bases matching TRBD1. Per the germline V gene, CDR1 is LGHDT and CDR2 is YNNKEL (reference sequence). The CDR3 is 14 residues long. The V gene end was trimmed by 1 base and the J gene end by 8 bases; junction bases not matched to a gene: 4. CDR3 nucleotides: TGTGCCAGCAGCCAAGGACAGGGGGCAAGAGGCTACACCTTC. Protein sequence: CASSQGQGARGYTF. Full variable domain (rest looked up from reference TRBV3-1 and TRBJ1-2): DTAVSQTPKYLVTQMGNDKSIKCEQNLGHDTMYWYKQDSKKFLKIMFSYNNKELIINETVPNRFSPKSPDKAHLNLHINSLELGDSAVYFCASSQGQGARGYTFGSGTRLTVV.

This clonotype was picked up a small number of times. V is TRBV6-5 and J is TRBJ2-5, with D tentatively TRBD1 or TRBD2 (7 bases each). This CDR3 has 16 amino acids. The V gene lost 6 bases and the J gene lost 3 bases, with 20 bases spanning the gap. CDR1 and CDR2 from the germline V gene are MNHEY and SVGAGI. CDR3 protein: CASSHSQGGGKETQYF. The CDR3 region has the DNA TGTGCCAGCAGCCACTCGCAGGGGGGGGGGAAAGAGACCCAGTACTTC.

This clonotype has ten or more counts. The V gene is TRBV27, the J gene TRBJ2-7; no clear D. Germline V gene lookup returns CDR1 MNHEY and CDR2 SMNVEV (reference sequence). The CDR3 runs to 15 residues. V shed 1 base and J shed 1 base, with 11 bases lying between them. CDR3 residues: CASSLWVQPSYEQYF. CDR3 in DNA: TGTGCCAGCAGTTTATGGGTCCAGCCTTCCTACGAGCAGTACTTC.

This clonotype was found many times. CDR3 protein: CASSQGFVNTEAFF. The CDR3 DNA follows: TGTGCCAGCAGCCAAGGATTCGTGAACACTGAAGCTTTCTTT. The chain carries TRBV14 and TRBJ1-1; unclear D gene. Germline V gene data show CDR1 as SGHDN and CDR2 as FVKESK. The CDR3 spans 14 residues. V was trimmed by 1 base and J by 0 bases, leaving 6 bases between them.

With respect to this clonotype: Since a much larger clone is just one base distant, this may be a read error. The gene calls are TRBV6-1 and TRBJ1-2, with D possibly being TRBD1 (5 bases). The CDR3 runs to 16 residues. V dropped 7 bases and J dropped 4 bases, with 22 bases sitting between them. The V gene's germline CDR1 is MNHNS and CDR2 SASEGT. The CDR3 loop is CASNNDKGRVSYGYTF. The CDR3 DNA follows: TGTGCCAGCAACAACGACAAGGGGCGCGTTAGCTATGGCTACACCTTC.

Notes on this clonotype: Just one base apart from a much larger clone, this may be a read error. The gene calls are TRBV2 and TRBJ2-2, with 8 nucleotides matching TRBD2. V shed 8 bases, J shed 4 bases, and the junction held 18 bases outside the gene matches. CDR1 is SNHLY and CDR2 is FYNNEI in the germline V gene. The CDR3 consists of 18 residues. Here the CDR3 DNA reads TGTGCCAGCTCAGTCCGATTTTTCGGGAGGGGTGGCACCGGGGAGCTGTTTTTT. Protein product: CASSVRFFGRGGTGELFF.

This clonotype was counted between two and nine times. The junction does not match germline at one end; this may be a read error. The genes are TRBV7-9 and TRBJ2-7, with TRBD2 as a possible D gene (6 bases). The CDR3 runs 14 residues. Germline assignment: CDR1 SEHNR and CDR2 FQNEAQ (reference sequence). CDR3 loop: CASSVGGRIYEQYF. The CDR3 DNA reads as TGCGCCAGCAGTGTCGGAGGGAGAATCTACGAGCAGTACTTC.

This clonotype was picked up many times. This chain uses TRBV11-2 with TRBJ1-1; D might be TRBD1 (5 bases). The CDR3 has 14 residues. Germline V gene sequence: CDR1 SGHAT, CDR2 FQNNGV. Between the trimmed V and J ends, which lost 5 bases and 10 bases, there was a span of 20 bases. The CDR3 sequence: CASSLQTVIEGAFF. CDR3 in DNA: TGTGCCAGCAGCCTCCAGACAGTGATTGAGGGAGCTTTCTTT.

The chain uses TRBV5-8 and TRBJ2-7; D may be TRBD1 or TRBD2 (5 bases each). The V gene's germline CDR1 is SGHTS and CDR2 YDEGEE. V lost 4 bases and J lost 3, with 20 bases in between. This CDR3 region has 16 residues. The CDR3 DNA reads TGTGCCAGCAGCGGTCATAGAGGGACGCAGGGCTACGAGCAGTACTTC. Translated, it gives CASSGHRGTQGYEQYF.

This clonotype came up many times. This chain connects TRBV6-5 to TRBJ1-5; unclear D gene. Deletions cut 0 bases from V and 0 bases from J, with 6 bases between. Germline assignment: CDR1 MNHEY and CDR2 SVGAGI. The CDR3 runs 15 residues. The CDR3 protein is CASSYSGNSNQPQHF. CDR3 nucleotides: TGTGCCAGCAGTTACTCGGGCAATAGCAATCAGCCCCAGCATTTT.

The table lists this clonotype with a few counts. The V and J genes are TRBV12-3 or TRBV12-4 and TRBJ2-2, with TRBD2 matching over 11 bases. The length of the CDR3 is 17 residues. V lost 7 bases and J lost 5; bases outside the gene matches: 12. CDR3 amino acids: CASTQLAGGRDTGELFF. The CDR3 DNA is TGTGCCAGCACCCAGCTAGCGGGAGGTCGGGATACCGGGGAGCTGTTTTTT.

This clonotype has a count of ten or more. The J gene is TRBJ2-4, the V gene TRBV7-2; D might be TRBD1 (5 bases). Germline CDR1 is SGHTA and CDR2 is FQGNSA. Between the trimmed V and J ends, which lost 5 bases and 7 bases, there was a span of 12 bases. The CDR3 covers 13 residues. For the CDR3, the DNA is TGTGCCAGCAGCCCGACAGAATGGAACATTCAGTACTTC. Its translation is CASSPTEWNIQYF.

This clonotype was observed many times. The rearrangement uses TRBV20-1 and TRBJ1-1; TRBD1 is a possible D gene (5 bases). V was shortened by 5 bases and J by 0 bases, with 13 bases between the two germline ends. CDR3 length equals 14 residues. Looked up from germline, CDR1 is DFQATT and CDR2 is SNEGSKA (reference sequence). Here the CDR3 DNA reads TGCAGTGCTTACTCCAGGGCCATGAACACTGAAGCTTTCTTT. Amino acids: CSAYSRAMNTEAFF.

The V and J genes are TRBV7-8 and TRBJ1-1; D is uncertain. CDR1 and CDR2 from the germline V gene are SGHVS and FQNEAQ. The CDR3 extends over 16 amino acids. V shed 3 bases and J shed 0 bases, with 14 bases lying between them. Written as DNA, the CDR3 is TGTGCCAGCAGCTTCAGCGGGGAGGGAATGAACACTGAAGCTTTCTTT. This translates into CASSFSGEGMNTEAFF.